This T cell receptor beta chain was sequenced during a study of Ad26.COV2.S vaccination and SARS-CoV-2 variants. Study conclusions and caveats: People given the vaccine had a wider spike-specific TCR breadth than placebo recipients did.

For this clone: Its antigen is still unknown.

The V and J ends lost 5 bases and 4 bases respectively, with 11 bases between them. This CDR3 is 14 amino acids long. CDR1 SGHTA and CDR2 FQGTGA come from the germline V gene. Treatment here: 15 to 20 received Ad26.COV2.S at low or high dose, single or two shots; roughly five received placebo; per-sample allocation not given. Collection of the samples took place on day 63 after the first injection of vaccine or placebo. The method was immunoSEQ multiplex PCR; TCRdb's version includes in-frame clones alone and lacks a portion of them. The sample lists about 350,000 clones, around 90% seen once, with approximately 5.9% in the top ten.

The V call is TRBV7-3, the J call TRBJ2-2; D gene unclear. The source material was peripheral blood, sampled in a trial of Ad26.COV2.S vaccine versus placebo. The sequence was obtained from a person between 18 and 65 years old who received the Ad26.COV2.S COVID-19 vaccine or a placebo. The CDR3 DNA sequence: TGTGCCAGCAGCGCCCGTCAACCCACCGGGGAGCTGTTTTTT. Its protein product is CASSARQPTGELFF.